This is a list of T cell receptor beta chains from one sample in a study of cytomegalovirus exposure and HLA in healthy donors. Generated by immunoSEQ multiplex PCR, the TCRdb table keeps only in-frame clones and is missing some. The sample records 76,000 or so clones, under 85% being singletons. Sample: PBMCs. The receptors were sampled from a woman in her forties in good health and CMV-seropositive. The CDR3 runs from the conserved cysteine through the conserved F or W.

V gene: TRBV4-2
CDR3 protein: CASSQAYRDYYNEQFF

V gene: TRBV28
CDR3 protein: CASRTAPNSPLHF

V gene: TRBV28
CDR3 protein: CATFRQGGGYTF

V gene: TRBV6-1
CDR3 protein: CASVWGRTEAFF

V gene: TRBV7-9
CDR3 protein: CASSLVQVTDTQYF

V gene: TRBV6-5
CDR3 protein: CASSHRGLAGELFF

V gene: TRBV28
CDR3 protein: CASGGTNYGYTF

V gene: TRBV27
CDR3 protein: CASSMGLAASRETQYF

V gene: TRBV7-8
CDR3 protein: CASSLTGLKNIQYF

V gene: TRBV4-3
CDR3 protein: CASSQDRGQGVLYEQYF

V gene: TRBV7-9
CDR3 protein: CASSLRGGAGELFF

V gene: TRBV5-1
CDR3 protein: CASSLTGHNTYEQYF

V gene: TRBV2
CDR3 protein: CASSLQQGIYEQYF

V gene: TRBV9
CDR3 protein: CASSVVAGADTIYF

V gene: TRBV6-1
CDR3 protein: CASSGTSGGLLTGELFF

V gene: TRBV5-1
CDR3 protein: CASSPSPGETQYF

V gene: TRBV6-1
CDR3 protein: CASNGQGLEKLFF

V gene: TRBV6-5
CDR3 protein: CASSQGLELFF

V gene: TRBV6-5
CDR3 protein: CASIPTGRGLTEAFF

V gene: TRBV27
CDR3 protein: CATKDRTTYEQYF

V gene: TRBV27
CDR3 protein: CASSYRGSQPQHF

V gene: TRBV6-5
CDR3 protein: CASSSSGDQETQYF

V gene: TRBV19
CDR3 protein: CASSIAARQSNQPQHF

V gene: TRBV20-1
CDR3 protein: CSPSGGETQYF

V gene: TRBV19
CDR3 protein: CASRMDRVNSPLHF

V gene: TRBV5-1
CDR3 protein: CASSQGDNEQFF

V gene: TRBV2
CDR3 protein: CASRASGTDTQYF

V gene: TRBV5-1
CDR3 protein: CASSLVAGGVPGNEQFF

V gene: TRBV6-5
CDR3 protein: CASSYSRYTEAFF

V gene: TRBV7-8
CDR3 protein: CASSPGREQYF

V gene: TRBV29-1
CDR3 protein: CSVPTGTGDISGQFF

V gene: TRBV30
CDR3 protein: CAWSVRDSGANVLTF

V gene: TRBV30
CDR3 protein: CAWSVLGGGTTDTQYF

V gene: TRBV10-3
CDR3 protein: CAIGDIGGNTIYF

V gene: TRBV28
CDR3 protein: CASSLGLNYGYTF

V gene: TRBV29-1
CDR3 protein: CSVATGTIYEQYF

V gene: TRBV19
CDR3 protein: CAAGGGRSGANVLTF

V gene: TRBV10-1
CDR3 protein: CASGDRENTGELFF

V gene: TRBV11-1
CDR3 protein: CASSLYGNADTIYF

V gene: TRBV7-9
CDR3 protein: CSSSFGSATNEKLFF

V gene: TRBV7-2
CDR3 protein: CASSPLRSSGGHNEQFF

V gene: TRBV21-1
CDR3 protein: CASSPNAPRQRPVEQYF

V gene: TRBV2
CDR3 protein: CASSIYRGSNQPQHF

V gene: TRBV19
CDR3 protein: CASSTPGGAHGYTF

V gene: TRBV6-5
CDR3 protein: CASTVTGGPEQFF

V gene: TRBV4-2
CDR3 protein: CASSQDPSGNYEQYF

V gene: TRBV28
CDR3 protein: CASRDRGLQYF

V gene: TRBV11-2
CDR3 protein: CASSPLDNQETQYF

V gene: TRBV19
CDR3 protein: CASSIGAGGPNEQFF

V gene: TRBV18
CDR3 protein: CASSPRQNSGANVLTF

V gene: TRBV5-4
CDR3 protein: CASSPKRGDTQYF

V gene: TRBV28
CDR3 protein: CASSVPSSYEQYF

V gene: TRBV6-5
CDR3 protein: CASSKRVSYNEQFF

V gene: TRBV25-1
CDR3 protein: CASVSRLMNTEAFF